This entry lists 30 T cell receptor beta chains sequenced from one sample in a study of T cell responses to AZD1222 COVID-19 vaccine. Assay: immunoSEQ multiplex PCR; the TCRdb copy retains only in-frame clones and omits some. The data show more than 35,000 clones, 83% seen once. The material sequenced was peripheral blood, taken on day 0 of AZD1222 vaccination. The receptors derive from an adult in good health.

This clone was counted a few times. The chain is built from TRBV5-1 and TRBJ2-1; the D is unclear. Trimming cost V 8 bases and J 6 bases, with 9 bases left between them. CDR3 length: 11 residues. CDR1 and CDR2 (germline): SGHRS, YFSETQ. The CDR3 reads CASDGGNEQFF. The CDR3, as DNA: TGCGCCAGTGATGGTGGCAATGAGCAGTTCTTC.

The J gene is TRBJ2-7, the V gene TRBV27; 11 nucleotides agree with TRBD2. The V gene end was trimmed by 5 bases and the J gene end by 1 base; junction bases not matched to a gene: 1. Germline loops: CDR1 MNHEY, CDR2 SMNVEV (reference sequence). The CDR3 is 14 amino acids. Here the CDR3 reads CASSVAGGSYEQYF. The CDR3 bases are TGTGCCAGCAGTGTAGCGGGGGGGTCCTACGAGCAGTACTTC.

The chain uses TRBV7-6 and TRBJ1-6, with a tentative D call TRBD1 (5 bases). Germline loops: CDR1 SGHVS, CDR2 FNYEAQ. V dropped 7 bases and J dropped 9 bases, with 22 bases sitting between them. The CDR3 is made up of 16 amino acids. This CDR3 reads CASNNRDAFFSSPLHF. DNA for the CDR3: TGTGCCAGCAACAACCGGGACGCCTTTTTCAGTTCACCCCTCCACTTT.

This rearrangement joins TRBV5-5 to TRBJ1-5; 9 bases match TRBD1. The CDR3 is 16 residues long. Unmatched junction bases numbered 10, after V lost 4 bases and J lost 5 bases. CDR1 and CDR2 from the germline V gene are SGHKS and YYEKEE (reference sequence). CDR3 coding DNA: TGTGCCAGCAGCGATAGCACGGGACAGGGATATCAGCCCCAGCATTTT. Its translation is CASSDSTGQGYQPQHF.

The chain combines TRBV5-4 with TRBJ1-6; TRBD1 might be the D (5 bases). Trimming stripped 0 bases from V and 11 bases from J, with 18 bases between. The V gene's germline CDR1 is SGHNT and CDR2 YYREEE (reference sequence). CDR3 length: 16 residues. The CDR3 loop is CASSLEVQGGLAPLHF. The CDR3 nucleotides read TGTGCCAGCAGCTTGGAGGTCCAGGGAGGTCTAGCACCCCTCCACTTT.

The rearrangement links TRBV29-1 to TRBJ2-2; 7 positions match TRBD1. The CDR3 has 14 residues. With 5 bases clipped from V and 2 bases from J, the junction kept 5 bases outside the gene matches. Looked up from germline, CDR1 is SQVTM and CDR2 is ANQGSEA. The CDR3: CSVPGQTNTGELFF. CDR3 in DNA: TGCAGCGTTCCGGGACAGACAAACACCGGGGAGCTGTTTTTT.

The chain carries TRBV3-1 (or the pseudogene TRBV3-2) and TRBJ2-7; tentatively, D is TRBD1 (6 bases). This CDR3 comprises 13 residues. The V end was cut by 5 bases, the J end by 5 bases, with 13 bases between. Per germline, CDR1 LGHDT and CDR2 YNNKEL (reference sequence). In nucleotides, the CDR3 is TGTGCCAGCAGCATCCAGGGACAAAACGAGCAGTACTTC. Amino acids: CASSIQGQNEQYF.

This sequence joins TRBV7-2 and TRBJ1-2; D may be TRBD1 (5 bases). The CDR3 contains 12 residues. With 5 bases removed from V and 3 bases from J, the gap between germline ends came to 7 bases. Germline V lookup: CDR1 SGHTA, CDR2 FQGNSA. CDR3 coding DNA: TGTGCCAGCAGCCCGACAGACTATGGCTACACCTTC. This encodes CASSPTDYGYTF. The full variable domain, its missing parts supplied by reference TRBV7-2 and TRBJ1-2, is GAGVSQSPSNKVTEKGKDVELRCDPISGHTALYWYRQSLGQGLEFLIYFQGNSAPDKSGLPSDRFSAERTGGSVSTLTIQRTQQEDSAVYLCASSPTDYGYTFGSGTRLTVV.

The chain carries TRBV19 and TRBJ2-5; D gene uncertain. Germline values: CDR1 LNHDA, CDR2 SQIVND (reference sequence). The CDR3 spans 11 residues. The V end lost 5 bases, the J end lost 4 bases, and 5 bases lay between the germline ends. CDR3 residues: CASSYLETQYF. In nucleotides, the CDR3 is TGTGCCAGTAGTTACTTAGAGACCCAGTACTTC.

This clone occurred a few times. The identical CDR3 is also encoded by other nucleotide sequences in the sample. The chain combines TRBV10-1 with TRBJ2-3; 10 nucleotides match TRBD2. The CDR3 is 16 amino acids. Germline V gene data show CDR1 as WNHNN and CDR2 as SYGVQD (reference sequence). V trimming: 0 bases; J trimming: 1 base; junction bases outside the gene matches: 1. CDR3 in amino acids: CASSESLAGGTDTQYF. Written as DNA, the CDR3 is TGCGCCAGCAGTGAGTCGCTAGCGGGGGGCACAGATACGCAGTATTTT.

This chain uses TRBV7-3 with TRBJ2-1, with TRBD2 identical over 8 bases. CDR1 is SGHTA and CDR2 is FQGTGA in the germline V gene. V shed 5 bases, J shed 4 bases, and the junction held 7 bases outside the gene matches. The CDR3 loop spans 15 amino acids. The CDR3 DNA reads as TGTGCCAGCAGCGAACCGGGACTAGGTTACAATGAGCAGTTCTTC. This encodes CASSEPGLGYNEQFF.

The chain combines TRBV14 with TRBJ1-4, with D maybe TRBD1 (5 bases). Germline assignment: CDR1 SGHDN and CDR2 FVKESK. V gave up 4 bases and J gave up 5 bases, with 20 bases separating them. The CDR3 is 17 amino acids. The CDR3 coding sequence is TGTGCCAGCAGCCCTTCGGGACTCTTCATAGCCAATGAAAAACTGTTTTTT. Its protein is CASSPSGLFIANEKLFF.

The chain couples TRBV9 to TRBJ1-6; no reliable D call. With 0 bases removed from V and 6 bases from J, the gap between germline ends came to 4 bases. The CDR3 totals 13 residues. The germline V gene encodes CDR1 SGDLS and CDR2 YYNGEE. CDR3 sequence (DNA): TGTGCCAGCAGCGTAGGTCCTAATTCACCCCTCCACTTT. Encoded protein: CASSVGPNSPLHF.

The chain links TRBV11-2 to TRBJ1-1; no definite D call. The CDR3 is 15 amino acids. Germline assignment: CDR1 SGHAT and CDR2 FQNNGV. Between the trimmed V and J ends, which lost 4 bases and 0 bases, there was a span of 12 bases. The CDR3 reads CASSSAGVVNTEAFF. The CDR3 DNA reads TGTGCCAGCAGCTCCGCCGGCGTAGTGAACACTGAAGCTTTCTTT.

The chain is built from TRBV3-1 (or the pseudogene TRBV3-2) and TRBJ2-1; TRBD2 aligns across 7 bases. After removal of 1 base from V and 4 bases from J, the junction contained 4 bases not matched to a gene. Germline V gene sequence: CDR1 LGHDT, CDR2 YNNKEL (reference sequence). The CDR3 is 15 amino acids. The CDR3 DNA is TGTGCCAGCAGCCAAGTCGGGGGGAAGTACAATGAGCAGTTCTTC. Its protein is CASSQVGGKYNEQFF.

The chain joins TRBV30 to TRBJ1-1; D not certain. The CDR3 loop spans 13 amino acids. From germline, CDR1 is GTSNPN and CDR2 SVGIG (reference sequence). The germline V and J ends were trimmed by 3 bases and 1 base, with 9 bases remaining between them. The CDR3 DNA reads TGTGCCTGGAGCCCCTGGGGGAACACTGAAGCTTTCTTT. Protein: CAWSPWGNTEAFF.

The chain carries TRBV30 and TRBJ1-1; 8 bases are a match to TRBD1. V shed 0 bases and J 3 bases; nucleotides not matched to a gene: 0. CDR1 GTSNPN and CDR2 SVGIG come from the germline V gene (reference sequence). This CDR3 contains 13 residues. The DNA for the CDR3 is TGTGCCTGGAGTGTACAGGGGGACACTGAAGCTTTCTTT. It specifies CAWSVQGDTEAFF.

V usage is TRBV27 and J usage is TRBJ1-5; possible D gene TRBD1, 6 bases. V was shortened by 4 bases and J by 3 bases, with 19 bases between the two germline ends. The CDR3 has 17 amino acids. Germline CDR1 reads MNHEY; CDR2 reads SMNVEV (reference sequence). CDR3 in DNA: TGTGCCAGCAGTTGGAGGGGGGCAGGCGGTGCCAATCAGCCCCAGCATTTT. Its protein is CASSWRGAGGANQPQHF.

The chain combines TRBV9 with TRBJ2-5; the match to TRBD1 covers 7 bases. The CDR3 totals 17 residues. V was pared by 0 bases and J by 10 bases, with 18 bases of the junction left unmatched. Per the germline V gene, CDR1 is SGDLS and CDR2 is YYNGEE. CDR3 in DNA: TGTGCCAGCAGCGTAGGAGGGGGCGTATCTGCGACCTGGGACCAGTACTTC. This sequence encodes CASSVGGGVSATWDQYF.

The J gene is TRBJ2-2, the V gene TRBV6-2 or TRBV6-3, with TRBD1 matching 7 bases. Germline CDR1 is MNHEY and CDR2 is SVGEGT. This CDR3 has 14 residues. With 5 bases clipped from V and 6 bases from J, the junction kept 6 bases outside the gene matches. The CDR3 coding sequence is TGTGCCAGCAGTGAGAGAGGGGGCCCCGGGGAGCTGTTTTTT. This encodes CASSERGGPGELFF.

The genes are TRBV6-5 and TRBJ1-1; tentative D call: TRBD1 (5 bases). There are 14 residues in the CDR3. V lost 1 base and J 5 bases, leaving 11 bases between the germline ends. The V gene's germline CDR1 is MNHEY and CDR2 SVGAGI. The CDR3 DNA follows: TGTGCCAGCAGTTACTTGAGGGGTGATACTGAAGCTTTCTTT. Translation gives CASSYLRGDTEAFF.

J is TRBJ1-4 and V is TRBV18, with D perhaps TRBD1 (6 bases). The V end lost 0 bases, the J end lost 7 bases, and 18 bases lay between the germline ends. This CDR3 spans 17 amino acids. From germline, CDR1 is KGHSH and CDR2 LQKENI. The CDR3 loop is CASSPPGQRGGFEKLFF. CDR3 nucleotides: TGTGCCAGCTCACCACCTGGGCAACGAGGGGGATTTGAAAAACTGTTTTTT.

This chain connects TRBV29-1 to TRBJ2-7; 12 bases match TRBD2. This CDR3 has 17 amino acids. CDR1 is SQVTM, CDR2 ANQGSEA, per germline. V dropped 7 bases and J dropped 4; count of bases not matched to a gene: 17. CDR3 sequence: CSGLATSSGRASYEQYF. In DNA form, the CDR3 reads TGCAGCGGGCTCGCAACCTCTAGCGGGAGGGCCTCGTACGAGCAGTACTTC.

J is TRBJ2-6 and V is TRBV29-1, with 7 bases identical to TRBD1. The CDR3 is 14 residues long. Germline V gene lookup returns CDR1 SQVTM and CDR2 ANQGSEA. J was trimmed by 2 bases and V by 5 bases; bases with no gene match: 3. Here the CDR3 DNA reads TGCAGCGTTTTGACAGGGACTGGGGCCAACGTCCTGACTTTC. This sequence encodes CSVLTGTGANVLTF.

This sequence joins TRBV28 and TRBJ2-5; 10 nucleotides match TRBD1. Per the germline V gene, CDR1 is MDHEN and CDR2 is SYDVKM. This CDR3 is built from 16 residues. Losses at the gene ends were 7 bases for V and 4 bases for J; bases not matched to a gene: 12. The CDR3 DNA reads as TGTGCCAGCATCAATGGTCGGGACAGGGGACGAGAGACCCAGTACTTC. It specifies CASINGRDRGRETQYF.

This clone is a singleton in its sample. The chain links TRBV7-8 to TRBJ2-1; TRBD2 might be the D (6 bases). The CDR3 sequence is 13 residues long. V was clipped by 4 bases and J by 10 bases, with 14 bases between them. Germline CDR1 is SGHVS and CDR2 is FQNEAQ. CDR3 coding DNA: TGTGCCAGCAGCTGGGAGGCTAGCCGCGAGCAGTTCTTC. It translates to CASSWEASREQFF. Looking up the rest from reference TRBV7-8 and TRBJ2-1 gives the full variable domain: GAGVSQSPRYKVAKRGQDVALRCDPISGHVSLFWYQQALGQGPEFLTYFQNEAQLDKSGLPSDRFFAERPEGSVSTLKIQRTQQEDSAVYLCASSWEASREQFFGPGTRLTVL.

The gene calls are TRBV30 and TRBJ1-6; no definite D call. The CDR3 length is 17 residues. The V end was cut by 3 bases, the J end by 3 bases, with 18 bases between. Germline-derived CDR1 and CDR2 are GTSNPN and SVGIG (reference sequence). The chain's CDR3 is CAWRDAGRANYNSPLHF. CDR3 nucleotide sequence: TGTGCCTGGAGAGACGCGGGCCGCGCGAACTATAATTCACCCCTCCACTTT.

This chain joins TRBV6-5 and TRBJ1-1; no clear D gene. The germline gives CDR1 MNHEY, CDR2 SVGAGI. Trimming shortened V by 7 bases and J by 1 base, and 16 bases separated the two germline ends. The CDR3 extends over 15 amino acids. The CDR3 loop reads CASIAVLRRNTEAFF. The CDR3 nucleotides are TGTGCCAGCATAGCGGTTCTTCGGCGGAACACTGAAGCTTTCTTT.

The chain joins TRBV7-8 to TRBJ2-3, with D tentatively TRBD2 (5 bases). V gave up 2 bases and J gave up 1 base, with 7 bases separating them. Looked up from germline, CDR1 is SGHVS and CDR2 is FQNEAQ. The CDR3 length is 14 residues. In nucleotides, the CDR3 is TGTGCCAGCAGCTTACTGGAGGGCACAGATACGCAGTATTTT. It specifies CASSLLEGTDTQYF.

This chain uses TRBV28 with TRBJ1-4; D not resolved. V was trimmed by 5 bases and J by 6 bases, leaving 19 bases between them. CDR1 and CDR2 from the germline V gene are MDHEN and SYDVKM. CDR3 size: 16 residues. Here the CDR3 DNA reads TGTGCCAGCAGTCCTCACCGGACCCCGGGAGATGAAAAACTGTTTTTT. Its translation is CASSPHRTPGDEKLFF.